These 8 T cell receptor beta chains were all obtained from the same sample, sequenced in a study of spatial heterogeneity in lung cancer. Documented time point: sample taken at primary tumor resection. Whole-study results and caveats: Within tumors, counts of expanded alpha and beta TCRs tracked tumor mutation counts.

Each CDR3 protein gets one entry after TCRdb re-called the 5' RACE reads with MiXCR. The table shows about 13,000 distinct CDR3 sequences, with 5.6% occurring only once. Their recognized antigens are unknown. Sequenced material: lung tumor tissue, taken at surgery. The receptor set was obtained from a female donor with early-stage non-small cell lung cancer.

This clonotype was recorded at least ten times. This beta chain is a stray read from a library made for alpha chains; its abundance is not meaningful. J is TRBJ2-5 and V is TRBV18, with TRBD1 as a possible D gene (6 bases). The V end lost 3 bases, the J end lost 0 bases, and 11 bases lay between the germline ends. The CDR3 consists of 15 residues. CDR1 and CDR2 (germline): KGHSH, LQKENI. CDR3 DNA sequence: TGTGCCAGCTCACCGAGACAGGCCGACCAAGAGACCCAGTACTTC. Translating it yields CASSPRQADQETQYF.

This clonotype has at least ten counts. Within a library made for alpha chains, this beta chain is off target, and its count is uninformative. The chain has TRBV5-1 and TRBJ1-2; D is ambiguous. Germline V gene sequence: CDR1 SGHRS, CDR2 YFSETQ. This CDR3 has 12 residues. The V end was cut by 4 bases, the J end by 3 bases, with 7 bases between. CDR3 nucleotides: TGCGCCAGCAGCGAATTTGACTATGGCTACACCTTC. Its translation is CASSEFDYGYTF.

This clonotype came up many times. Little can be read into the size of this beta chain, an off-target read in a library designed for alpha chains. The chain employs TRBV20-1 and TRBJ1-4; D remains ambiguous. Trimming took 5 bases from V and 12 from J, leaving 13 bases between them. Germline V gene data show CDR1 as DFQATT and CDR2 as SNEGSKA (reference sequence). This CDR3 is built from 11 residues. This chain's CDR3 is CSAGLNSELFF. CDR3 in DNA: TGCAGTGCTGGCCTAAACAGCGAACTGTTTTTT.

Sample share makes this clonotype medium-sized. This beta chain is off target for a library built for alpha chains, so its abundance means little. The V call is TRBV30, the J call TRBJ1-2, with D tentatively TRBD1 (6 bases). The V gene lost 2 bases and the J gene lost 3 bases, with 13 bases spanning the gap. CDR1 and CDR2 (germline): GTSNPN, SVGIG (reference sequence). CDR3 length: 14 amino acids. CDR3 nucleotide sequence: TGTGCCTGGAGTCCGAGGACAGCAGACTATGGCTACACCTTC. Its protein is CAWSPRTADYGYTF.

This clonotype has ten or more counts. This beta chain is a stray sequence in a library constructed for alpha chains; its clone size is not meaningful. The CDR3 here is CASSPSLAGSRYEQYF. CDR3 DNA: TGTGCCAGCAGCCCCTCGCTAGCGGGGTCGCGCTACGAGCAGTACTTC. This chain joins TRBV7-2 and TRBJ2-7; 9 bases align to TRBD2. Per germline, CDR1 SGHTA and CDR2 FQGNSA. The V segment lost 5 bases and the J segment 3 bases; nucleotides outside the gene matches: 11. The CDR3 is 16 amino acids.

This clonotype was picked up many times. Because the library targeted alpha chains, this beta chain is an off-target read whose size means little. This chain links TRBV6-5 with TRBJ1-5; unclear D gene. Per germline, CDR1 MNHEY and CDR2 SVGAGI. V lost 6 bases to trimming and J lost 0 bases, with 18 bases between them. The CDR3 covers 17 residues. The CDR3 nucleotides read TGTGCCAGCAGACTAACCAGACTGCCCTATAGCAATCAGCCCCAGCATTTT. Protein sequence: CASRLTRLPYSNQPQHF.

This clonotype ranks as medium-sized. The size of this beta chain means little, since it is a stray read in a library made for alpha chains. The chain joins TRBV10-2 to TRBJ2-5; D is perhaps TRBD2 (6 bases). CDR1 is WSHSY and CDR2 is SAAADI in the germline V gene. The CDR3 runs to 14 residues. The germline V and J ends were trimmed by 5 bases and 1 base, with 11 bases remaining between them. CDR3 region: CASSFGGIQETQYF. CDR3 bases: TGCGCCAGCAGTTTCGGAGGGATCCAAGAGACCCAGTACTTC.

This clonotype came up many times. This beta chain is an unintended read in a library built for alpha chains; its size means little. The chain couples TRBV9 to TRBJ1-1, with a possible D match to TRBD1 (6 bases). This CDR3 has 15 residues. Germline CDR1 is SGDLS and CDR2 is YYNGEE. Trimming stripped 3 bases from V and 3 bases from J, with 15 bases between. In DNA, the CDR3 is TGTGCCAGCAGCGAAGGGGGGGGTCAGGACACTGAAGCTTTCTTT. It encodes CASSEGGGQDTEAFF.